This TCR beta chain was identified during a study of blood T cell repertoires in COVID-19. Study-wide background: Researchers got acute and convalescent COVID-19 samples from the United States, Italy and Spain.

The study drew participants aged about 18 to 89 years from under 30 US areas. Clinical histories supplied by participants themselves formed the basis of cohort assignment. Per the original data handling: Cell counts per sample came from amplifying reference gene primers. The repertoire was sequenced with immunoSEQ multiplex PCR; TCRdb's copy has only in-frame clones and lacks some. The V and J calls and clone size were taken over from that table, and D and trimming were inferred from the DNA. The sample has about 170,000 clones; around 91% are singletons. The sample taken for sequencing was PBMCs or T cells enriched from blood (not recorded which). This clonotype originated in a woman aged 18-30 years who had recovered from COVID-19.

DNA for the CDR3: TGTGCCAGCAGCTTAAAGTCTAGCGGTGAGCAGTTCTTC. Translated: CASSLKSSGEQFF. This sequence joins TRBV7-3 and TRBJ2-1; 7 bases map to TRBD2. Germline trimming cut 1 base from V and 9 bases from J; bases unmatched to any gene: 3. The CDR3 covers 13 residues. The germline V gene encodes CDR1 SGHTA and CDR2 FQGTGA.